A single sample gave rise to the 15 T cell receptor beta chains below, sequenced in a study of T cells after yellow fever vaccination. TCRdb called the 5' RACE reads again in MiXCR, with one record for every CDR3 protein. The table records about 120,000 distinct CDR3 sequences, approximately 8.4% of them present only once. Here the sequenced sample was CD8+ T cells sorted from PBMCs, taken 45 days after the yellow fever booster vaccination. The receptors were sampled from a man aged 25-45 years who received the YFV17D yellow fever vaccine.

This clonotype was seen many times. This chain uses TRBV12-3 or TRBV12-4 with TRBJ2-7; D gene ambiguous. V was trimmed by 2 bases and J by 2 bases, leaving 4 bases between them. The CDR3 sequence is 12 residues long. Here the CDR3 reads CASSLTPYEQYF. DNA for the CDR3: TGTGCCAGCAGTTTAACTCCCTACGAGCAGTACTTC.

This clonotype was found many times. The rearrangement links TRBV6-2 or TRBV6-3 to TRBJ2-1, with D perhaps matching TRBD1 or TRBD2 (6 bases each). The ends were cut back, 6 bases at V and 9 bases at J, with 15 bases in the middle. The V gene's germline CDR1 is MNHEY and CDR2 SVGEGT. This CDR3 is 13 amino acids long. CDR3 region: CASSHGGGSEQFF. The CDR3 nucleotides read TGTGCCAGCAGCCATGGAGGGGGATCTGAGCAGTTCTTC.

This clonotype was detected many times. This chain connects TRBV12-3 or TRBV12-4 to TRBJ1-6; D gene uncertain. The length of the CDR3 is 13 residues. Trimming pared 3 bases from V and 10 bases from J, leaving 10 bases between. CDR3 sequence: CASSFGIGSPLHF. In nucleotides, the CDR3 is TGTGCCAGCAGTTTCGGGATAGGGTCACCCCTCCACTTT.

This clonotype was picked up many times. The chain employs TRBV27 and TRBJ1-2, with 9 nucleotides matching TRBD1. CDR1 and CDR2 (germline): MNHEY, SMNVEV (reference sequence). Trimming removed 5 bases from V and 8 bases from J; junction bases left unmatched: 6. The CDR3 extends over 13 amino acids. In DNA form, the CDR3 reads TGTGCCAGCAGTCAAGGACAGGGGTTCGGCTACACCTTC. This encodes CASSQGQGFGYTF.

This clonotype was counted at least ten times. V usage is TRBV28 and J usage is TRBJ2-3; 10 positions match TRBD2. This CDR3 comprises 17 residues. After removal of 8 bases from V and 2 bases from J, the junction contained 13 bases not matched to a gene. CDR1 and CDR2 from the germline V gene are MDHEN and SYDVKM. The CDR3 region is CASGTSSGRWSTDTQYF. DNA of the CDR3: TGTGCCAGCGGGACCTCTAGCGGGAGATGGTCCACAGATACGCAGTATTTT.

The rearrangement links TRBV6-4 to TRBJ2-1; D is unclear. The CDR3 length is 13 residues. Trimming stripped 4 bases from V and 4 bases from J, with 8 bases between. The V gene's germline CDR1 is MRHNA and CDR2 SNTAGT. CDR3 region: CASSARLYNEQFF. The CDR3 DNA reads as TGTGCCAGCAGTGCCAGGTTGTACAATGAGCAGTTCTTC.

The table lists this clonotype with many counts. This chain uses TRBV20-1 with TRBJ2-1, with D tentatively TRBD2 (6 bases). CDR3 size: 14 residues. V was pared by 2 bases and J by 6 bases, with 14 bases between. Germline V CDR1 and CDR2: DFQATT, SNEGSKA (reference sequence). CDR3 coding DNA: TGCAGTGCTAGATCTCCCGGGACTGGCAATGAGCAGTTCTTC. Translated: CSARSPGTGNEQFF.

There are many counts of this clonotype. The V and J genes are TRBV29-1 and TRBJ1-3; the D gene is possibly TRBD1 (5 bases). The CDR3 contains 13 residues. Trimming shortened V by 4 bases and J by 4 bases, and 11 bases separated the two germline ends. Germline V gene data show CDR1 as SQVTM and CDR2 as ANQGSEA. The CDR3 region is CSVVWGSGNTIYF. Written as DNA, the CDR3 is TGCAGCGTTGTGTGGGGGTCAGGAAACACCATATATTTT.

The chain links TRBV5-1 to TRBJ2-1, with 7 bases aligning to TRBD1. Trimming removed 0 bases from V and 9 bases from J; junction bases left unmatched: 3. From germline, CDR1 is SGHRS and CDR2 YFSETQ. CDR3 length equals 13 residues. DNA of the CDR3: TGCGCCAGCAGCTTGGCCGCAGGGGGTGAGCAGTTCTTC. It specifies CASSLAAGGEQFF.

As concerns this clonotype: A read error is possible here, since a much larger clone lies one base away. V gene TRBV14 combines with J gene TRBJ2-7; no reliable D call. CDR3 length: 13 residues. The germline V gene has CDR1 SGHDN and CDR2 FVKESK. Trimming took 4 bases from V and 4 from J, leaving 11 bases between them. In DNA form, the CDR3 reads TGTGCCAGCAGCCCGTGGGTGGGTTACGAGCAGTACTTC. Its protein is CASSPWVGYEQYF.

This clonotype was seen at least ten times. V is TRBV7-9 and J is TRBJ2-5; maybe TRBD1 (6 bases). The CDR3 consists of 15 residues. Germline CDR1 and CDR2: SEHNR and FQNEAQ (reference sequence). V was shortened by 4 bases and J by 3 bases, with 15 bases between the two germline ends. As DNA, the CDR3 is TGTGCCAGCAGCTCAGCAGACAGGCGGGAAGAGACCCAGTACTTC. Translation: CASSSADRREETQYF.

This chain joins TRBV27 and TRBJ1-1; TRBD1 is a possible D gene (5 bases). There are 14 residues in the CDR3. V gave up 5 bases and J gave up 12 bases, with 22 bases separating them. Germline V CDR1 and CDR2: MNHEY, SMNVEV (reference sequence). As DNA, the CDR3 is TGTGCCAGCAGTACCTACGAAGGGAGGGGTGGGTCTTTCTTT. This gives the protein CASSTYEGRGGSFF.

This clonotype has at least ten counts. The rearrangement links TRBV7-3 to TRBJ2-1; D is uncertain. V lost 5 bases and J lost 6, with 17 bases in between. The germline gives CDR1 SGHTA, CDR2 FQGTGA. The CDR3 consists of 15 residues. DNA for the CDR3: TGTGCCAGCAGCCCCACGTTGGGGTCAGCCAATGAGCAGTTCTTC. Translating gives CASSPTLGSANEQFF.

This clonotype has at least ten counts. Mismatch with germline at one junction end may stem from a read error. This rearrangement joins TRBV29-1 to TRBJ2-1; TRBD2 agrees at 9 bases. The CDR3 has 12 residues. Per germline, CDR1 SQVTM and CDR2 ANQGSEA. The CDR3 region has the DNA TGCAGCGTTGATCACTTAGCGGGAGCGGCAATCTTC. Its translation is CSVDHLAGAAIF.

V gene TRBV6-5 combines with J gene TRBJ2-1, with D perhaps TRBD2 (5 bases). Trimming removed 0 bases from V and 1 base from J, with 10 bases in between. Germline assignment: CDR1 MNHEY and CDR2 SVGAGI. The CDR3 covers 16 residues. The CDR3 DNA is TGTGCCAGCAGTTACTCAGCGGCGAATTCCTACAATGAGCAGTTCTTC. Amino acid sequence: CASSYSAANSYNEQFF.